The source of this T cell receptor beta chain is a study of T-cell memory formation after mild COVID-19 (dated by TCRdb to the early 2020s). A note on the overall study: TCR sequence clusters from the two donors were found to be largely donor specific. T-cell clones expanding and contracting after mild COVID-19 in a couple of donors were tracked by longitudinal TCRalpha and TCRbeta repertoire sequencing. Two young, previously healthy adult volunteers made up the cohort, one male and one female.

Ficoll-Paque density gradient centrifugation was the method used to isolate PBMCs. V loses 6 bases, J loses 1 base, and the germline ends lie 11 bases apart. The germline V gene supplies CDR1 KGHSH and CDR2 LQKENI. Including the terminal cysteine and phenylalanine, the CDR3 comprises 14 residues. Only the CDR3 part of the read is kept: 42 bases, read in frame from the first base. Worth noting for this clonotype: There is no known antigen for this receptor. Base qualities were left out, and no much larger clone turns up one base away.

The full study reports these points: Contracting CD4+ clones were located mainly in the CM and EM memory subsets, whereas CD8+ clones were found to be enriched in EMRA. Whether the second-wave clones peaking on day 37 were SARS-CoV-2 specific was not confirmed. The study covered only a couple of mild cases, and larger cohorts including severe cases with pre-infection samples were considered necessary. Balanced CD4/CD8 phenotypes were observed for clones contracting from day 15 to 85, whereas a bias towards CD4+ was observed for a second wave of clones expanding from day 15 to 37. Some responding clones were detected in pre-infection memory, which suggested that pre-existing cross-reactive memory T cells had joined the SARS-CoV-2 response.

The sequencer listed for this sample is Illumina NovaSeq 6000. cDNA libraries for TCRalpha and TCRbeta were prepared by 5'RACE using constant-segment primers, with sample barcodes and unique molecular identifiers added. Trizol reagent was used to extract RNA from every sample. Amplification of the libraries took two PCR steps, and the second step added a second sample barcode plus Illumina TruSeq adapters. Sequencing of the libraries was done on an Illumina NovaSeq, producing 2 x 150 bp paired-end reads. For the original study's pipeline: The reads were demultiplexed and collapsed into UMI-guided consensus sequences using migec v1.2.7. Using mixcr v2.1.11, UMI consensuses were aligned to TRA and TRB V and J templates and then assembled into clonotypes. Expanded or contracted clonotypes were those called significant by both edgeR and NoisET, with noise models trained on biological replicates. For edgeR calls, the thresholds were a false discovery rate-adjusted p below 0.01 and a log2 fold-change of 1. As an exploratory analysis of dynamics, max-normalized trajectories of the 1000 most abundant clonotypes were examined with PCA combined with hierarchical clustering. Separately sequenced CD4+ and CD8+ repertoires were used to assign the CD4 or CD8 phenotype of responding clones. TCRdb ran its own pipeline on the public reads, namely fastp trimming at Q25 and MiXCR clone calling, and kept in-frame beta chains. CDR3 protein sequences are deduplicated, and each keeps its most common genes and DNA. The V and J calls and clone size are TCRdb's, not the authors'. In all, the sample holds fewer than 75,000 distinct CDR3 sequences, and roughly an eighth of those were seen once. Jointly, the top ten make up approximately 24% of the sample.

The sample was PBMCs or a T cell subset sorted from them (not recorded which). The V gene is TRBV18 and the J gene is TRBJ2-3, with TRBD1 tentatively as D gene (6 bases match). The sequence was collected from a man between 18 and 29 years old who had mild COVID-19 (a few samples of this study predate the infection). The sample titles of this study are shuffled in the database, so cell type and time point are left out; the donor was told from shared clones. The CDR3: CASSSEGGTDTQYF. The bases read TGTGCCAGCTCGTCAGAGGGGGGCACAGATACGCAGTATTTT.